The 16 T cell receptor beta chains in this list originate from one sample, sequenced in a study of identical twins. TCRdb re-called the 5' RACE reads through MiXCR, storing one row per CDR3 protein. The sample holds hundreds of thousands of distinct CDR3 sequences, 24% seen once. These data also formed part of another study, on T cells expressing NK-cell markers.

Material for sequencing was CD4+ T cells sorted from blood. Source of these receptors: a woman aged 18-29 years in good health.

This clonotype occurred many times. This sequence joins TRBV5-6 and TRBJ2-1; either TRBD1 or TRBD2 may supply D (5 bases each). This CDR3 has 13 residues. Germline V gene lookup returns CDR1 SGHDT and CDR2 YYEEEE. The V end was cut by 4 bases, the J end by 4 bases, with 9 bases between. The CDR3 coding sequence is TGTGCCAGCAGCCCGGGACGGTACAATGAGCAGTTCTTC. It codes for CASSPGRYNEQFF.

This clonotype was counted a few times. This sequence joins TRBV5-6 and TRBJ2-3; weak D call: TRBD1 (5 bases). Germline CDR1 and CDR2: SGHDT and YYEEEE. This CDR3 region has 14 residues. Trimming took off 4 bases at V and 6 bases at J, with 15 bases between the two ends. Written as DNA, the CDR3 is TGTGCCAGCAGCGGTGGATCCGCAGGGGATACGCAGTATTTT. This sequence encodes CASSGGSAGDTQYF.

The V call is TRBV10-3, the J call TRBJ2-3; a weak D match, TRBD2 (5 bases). V shed 4 bases and J shed 1 base, with 18 bases lying between them. This CDR3 contains 17 residues. Germline lookup yields CDR1 ENHRY and CDR2 SYGVKD. DNA of the CDR3: TGTGCCATCAGTGGGAAGGGCGAGCGGCTCCGCACAGATACGCAGTATTTT. Amino acid sequence: CAISGKGERLRTDTQYF.

The CDR3 DNA is TGTGCCAGCAGCTTGATATTAGCCGGGGAGCTGTTTTTT. Translation gives CASSLILAGELFF. The rearrangement uses TRBV5-6 and TRBJ2-2; no reliable D call. This CDR3 is built from 13 residues. Deletions cut 1 base from V and 6 bases from J, with 7 bases between. Germline V gives CDR1 SGHDT, CDR2 YYEEEE.

The V call is TRBV5-1, the J call TRBJ2-1; D remains ambiguous. V lost 0 bases to trimming and J lost 4 bases, with 8 bases between them. The CDR3 spans 14 residues. From germline, CDR1 is SGHRS and CDR2 YFSETQ. The chain's CDR3 is CASSLEPRYNEQFF. CDR3 nucleotide sequence: TGCGCCAGCAGCTTGGAACCCCGATACAATGAGCAGTTCTTC.

To note about this clonotype: Since a much larger clone is just one base distant, this may be a read error. V usage is TRBV6-5 and J usage is TRBJ1-2; TRBD1 matches at 10 bases. Germline V lookup: CDR1 MNHEY, CDR2 SVGAGI. The V segment lost 2 bases and the J segment 3 bases; nucleotides outside the gene matches: 0. This CDR3 has 14 amino acids. The CDR3 loop is CASSYGTGDYGYTF. The CDR3 DNA reads TGTGCCAGCAGTTACGGGACAGGGGACTATGGCTACACCTTC.

The chain has TRBV6-5 and TRBJ1-5; D remains ambiguous. In germline, CDR1 is MNHEY, CDR2 SVGAGI. Trimming removed 2 bases from V and 2 bases from J, with 7 bases in between. The CDR3 is made up of 14 amino acids. The CDR3 region has the DNA TGTGCCAGCAGTTACGCCGCGGGCAATCAGCCCCAGCATTTT. Translated, it gives CASSYAAGNQPQHF.

In its sample, this clonotype was seen a few times. The CDR3 DNA follows: TGTGCCAGCACCTTTACACAGGGGAGGTCCTATGGCTACACCTTC. This translates into CASTFTQGRSYGYTF. The rearrangement uses TRBV7-2 and TRBJ1-2, with TRBD1 identical over 7 bases. This CDR3 contains 15 residues. V was clipped by 7 bases and J by 4 bases; unmatched bases: 12. Germline CDR1 SGHTA, CDR2 FQGNSA.

The chain combines TRBV5-1 with TRBJ2-2; D is uncertain. The V gene lost 4 bases and the J gene lost 4 bases, with 17 bases spanning the gap. CDR3 length equals 16 residues. Germline CDR1 and CDR2: SGHRS and YFSETQ. The CDR3 DNA is TGCGCCAGCAGCCCCTGGGGTGCGCAGAGCACCGGGGAGCTGTTTTTT. Its translation is CASSPWGAQSTGELFF.

This clonotype was counted only a few times. The chain couples TRBV20-1 to TRBJ2-1; TRBD2 matches at 11 bases. V was pared by 4 bases and J by 9 bases, with 8 bases of the junction left unmatched. Germline V gene data show CDR1 as DFQATT and CDR2 as SNEGSKA (reference sequence). This CDR3 spans 14 amino acids. The CDR3 coding sequence is TGCAGTGCTACTCCTAGCGGGAGGTCAGGTGAGCAGTTCTTC. It translates to CSATPSGRSGEQFF.

This clonotype was seen a few times. This rearrangement joins TRBV12-3 or TRBV12-4 to TRBJ2-3, with D perhaps matching TRBD1 or TRBD2 (5 bases each). Trimming removed 5 bases at V and 4 bases at J, with 10 bases between. The CDR3 length is 13 residues. The CDR3 nucleotides are TGTGCCAGCAGTCTGGGGACGCCAGATACGCAGTATTTT. Amino acids: CASSLGTPDTQYF.

The genes are TRBV3-1 and TRBJ2-7, with D possibly being TRBD2 (6 bases). Per germline, CDR1 LGHDT and CDR2 YNNKEL (reference sequence). This CDR3 has 16 amino acids. Trimming took 0 bases from V and 0 from J, leaving 12 bases between them. The CDR3 DNA reads as TGTGCCAGCAGCCAAGATATGGGGGGAAACTCCTACGAGCAGTACTTC. This translates into CASSQDMGGNSYEQYF.

The chain is built from TRBV10-3 and TRBJ2-3, with a possible D match to TRBD1 (8 bases). Deletions cut 6 bases from V and 2 bases from J, with 24 bases between. Germline assignment: CDR1 ENHRY and CDR2 SYGVKD. This CDR3 has 18 residues. CDR3 region: CAIRHSRTGSGNTDTQYF. The CDR3 region has the DNA TGTGCCATCAGACACAGCCGGACAGGGAGCGGGAACACAGATACGCAGTATTTT.

This clonotype was counted a few times. The CDR3 DNA sequence: TGCGCCAGCAGCTTCGCGGGGGCGGGTGAGCAGTTCTTC. This translates into CASSFAGAGEQFF. The chain joins TRBV5-1 to TRBJ2-1; possibly TRBD2 for D (7 bases). Germline V CDR1 and CDR2: SGHRS, YFSETQ. This CDR3 spans 13 amino acids. V gave up 2 bases and J gave up 9 bases, with 12 bases separating them.

This chain joins TRBV27 and TRBJ2-5, with D perhaps matching TRBD1 (6 bases). The germline V gene has CDR1 MNHEY and CDR2 SMNVEV (reference sequence). The CDR3 is made up of 16 amino acids. V lost 4 bases and J lost 0, with 15 bases in between. The CDR3 nucleotides are TGTGCCAGCAGTTATCGTGGACAGACAAACCAAGAGACCCAGTACTTC. Its protein product is CASSYRGQTNQETQYF.

This rearrangement joins TRBV19 to TRBJ2-1, with a tentative D call TRBD2 (6 bases). CDR3 size: 15 residues. Germline V lookup: CDR1 LNHDA, CDR2 SQIVND (reference sequence). Trimming left V 3 bases short and J 5 bases short, with 14 bases between. CDR3 DNA sequence: TGTGCCAGTAGTATCCCGGGACTTACTGACAATGAGCAGTTCTTC. Its translation is CASSIPGLTDNEQFF.